This T cell receptor (beta chain) was recovered during a study of Graves' ophthalmopathy and Graves' hyperthyroidism. Whole-study results and caveats: The blood repertoire also included most expanded thyroid clonotypes above 0.001 frequency.

TCR beta CDR3 regions were amplified from RNA transcripts. First-round RT-PCR relied on HTBI primers, and a second-round multiplex PCR came next. TCRdb processed the multiplex PCR reads anew with MiXCR; each CDR3 protein has one entry. The table lists over a million distinct CDR3 sequences, about 38% of them singletons. After removal of 5 bases from V and 5 bases from J, the junction contained 9 bases not matched to a gene. Germline lookup yields CDR1 LGHNA and CDR2 YSLEER. CDR3 length: 16 amino acids. Aged 18 to 65, hyperthyroidism patients had new diagnoses of under 2 months' duration. Pregnancy or lactation, uncontrolled infections and other autoimmune diseases were grounds for excluding patients. In this sample, this clonotype turned up a few times. Its matching antigen is unknown.

The receptor was isolated from an adult man with Graves' hyperthyroidism. The J gene is TRBJ2-7, the V gene TRBV4-3, with 13 nucleotides matching TRBD2. Sequencing was performed on peripheral blood or thyroid tissue (not recorded which). In nucleotides, the CDR3 is TGCGCCAGCAGCTACGGGACTAGCGGGGCCCGTAACGAGCAGTACTTC. The encoded protein is CASSYGTSGARNEQYF.